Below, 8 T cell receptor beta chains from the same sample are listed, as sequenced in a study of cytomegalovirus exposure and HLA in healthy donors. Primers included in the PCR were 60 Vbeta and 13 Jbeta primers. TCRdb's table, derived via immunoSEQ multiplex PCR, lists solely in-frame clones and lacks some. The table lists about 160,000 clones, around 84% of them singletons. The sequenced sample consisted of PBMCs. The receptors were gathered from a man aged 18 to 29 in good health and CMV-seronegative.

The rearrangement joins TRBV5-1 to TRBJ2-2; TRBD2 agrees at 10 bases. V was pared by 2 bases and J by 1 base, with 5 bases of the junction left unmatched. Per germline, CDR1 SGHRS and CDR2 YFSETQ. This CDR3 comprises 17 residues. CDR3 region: CASSFSSGGLNTGELFF. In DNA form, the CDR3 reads TGCGCCAGCAGCTTTTCTAGCGGGGGCTTGAACACCGGGGAGCTGTTTTTT.

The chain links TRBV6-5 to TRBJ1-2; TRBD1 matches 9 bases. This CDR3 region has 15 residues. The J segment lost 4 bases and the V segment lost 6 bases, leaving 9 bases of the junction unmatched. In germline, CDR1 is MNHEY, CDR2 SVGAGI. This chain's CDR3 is CASRTGQGSSYGYTF. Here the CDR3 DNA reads TGTGCCAGCAGAACCGGACAGGGGAGTAGCTATGGCTACACCTTC.

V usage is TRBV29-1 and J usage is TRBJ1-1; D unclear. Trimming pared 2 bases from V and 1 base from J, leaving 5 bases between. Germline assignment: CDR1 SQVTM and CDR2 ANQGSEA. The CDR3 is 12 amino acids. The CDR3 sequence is CSVETGNTEAFF. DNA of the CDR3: TGCAGCGTTGAAACCGGGAACACTGAAGCTTTCTTT.

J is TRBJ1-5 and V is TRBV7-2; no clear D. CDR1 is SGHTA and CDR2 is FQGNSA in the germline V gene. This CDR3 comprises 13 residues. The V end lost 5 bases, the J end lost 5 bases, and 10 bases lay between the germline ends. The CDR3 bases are TGTGCCAGCAGCCGCGGGGTTTATCAGCCCCAGCATTTT. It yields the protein CASSRGVYQPQHF.

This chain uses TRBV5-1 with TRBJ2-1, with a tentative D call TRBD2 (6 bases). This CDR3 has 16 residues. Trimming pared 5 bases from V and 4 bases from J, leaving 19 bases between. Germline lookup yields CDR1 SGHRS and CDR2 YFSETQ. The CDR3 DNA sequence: TGCGCCAGCAGGGGTAGTGGCGGGGAGCCATACAATGAGCAGTTCTTC. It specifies CASRGSGGEPYNEQFF.

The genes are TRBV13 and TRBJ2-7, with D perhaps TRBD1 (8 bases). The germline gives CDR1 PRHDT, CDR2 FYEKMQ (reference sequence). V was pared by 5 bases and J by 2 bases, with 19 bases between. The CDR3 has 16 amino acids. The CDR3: CASSTNRGGRPYEQYF. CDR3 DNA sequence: TGTGCCAGCAGCACAAACAGGGGGGGCCGACCCTACGAGCAGTACTTC.

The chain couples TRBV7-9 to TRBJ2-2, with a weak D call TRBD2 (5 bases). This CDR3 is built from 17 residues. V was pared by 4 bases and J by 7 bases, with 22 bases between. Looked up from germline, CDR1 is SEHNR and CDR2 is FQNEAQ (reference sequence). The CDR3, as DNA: TGTGCCAGCAGCTCCTCCCCGGAGGACCAGCTAATCGGGGAGCTGTTTTTT. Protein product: CASSSSPEDQLIGELFF.

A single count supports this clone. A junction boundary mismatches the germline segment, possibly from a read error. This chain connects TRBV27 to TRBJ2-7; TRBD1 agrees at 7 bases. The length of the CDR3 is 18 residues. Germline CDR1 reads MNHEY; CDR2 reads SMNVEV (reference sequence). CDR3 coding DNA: TGTGCCAGCAGTCCACGCCGACAGGGAAGTATCAAGACCTACGAGCAGTGCTTC. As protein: CASSPRRQGSIKTYEQCF.